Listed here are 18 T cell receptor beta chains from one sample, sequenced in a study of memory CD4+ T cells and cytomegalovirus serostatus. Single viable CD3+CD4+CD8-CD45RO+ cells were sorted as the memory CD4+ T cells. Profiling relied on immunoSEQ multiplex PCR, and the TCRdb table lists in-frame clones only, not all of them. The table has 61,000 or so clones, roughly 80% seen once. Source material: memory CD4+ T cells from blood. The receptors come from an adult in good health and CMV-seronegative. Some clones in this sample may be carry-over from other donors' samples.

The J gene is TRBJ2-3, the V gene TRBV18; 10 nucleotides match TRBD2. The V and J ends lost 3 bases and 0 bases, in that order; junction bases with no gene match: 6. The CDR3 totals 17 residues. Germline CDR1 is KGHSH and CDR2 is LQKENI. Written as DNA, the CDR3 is TGTGCCAGCTCACCCCTGGGGACTAGCGTTAGCACAGATACGCAGTATTTT. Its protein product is CASSPLGTSVSTDTQYF.

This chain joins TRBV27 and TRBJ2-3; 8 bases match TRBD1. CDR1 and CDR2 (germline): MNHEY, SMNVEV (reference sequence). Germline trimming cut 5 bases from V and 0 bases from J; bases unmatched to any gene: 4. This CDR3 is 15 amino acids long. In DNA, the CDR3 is TGTGCCAGCAGTCCGTGGGACAGGAGCACAGATACGCAGTATTTT. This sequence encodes CASSPWDRSTDTQYF.

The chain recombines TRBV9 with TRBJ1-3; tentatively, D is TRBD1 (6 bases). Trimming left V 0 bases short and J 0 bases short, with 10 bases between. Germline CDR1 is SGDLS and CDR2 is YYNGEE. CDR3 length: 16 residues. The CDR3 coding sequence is TGTGCCAGCAGCGTAGGACAGGCCGGCTCTGGAAACACCATATATTTT. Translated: CASSVGQAGSGNTIYF.

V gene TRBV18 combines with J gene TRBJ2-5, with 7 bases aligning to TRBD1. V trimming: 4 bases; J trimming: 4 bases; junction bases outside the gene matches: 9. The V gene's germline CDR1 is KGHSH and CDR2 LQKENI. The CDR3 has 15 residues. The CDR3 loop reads CASSLRQGVGETQYF. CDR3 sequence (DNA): TGTGCCAGCTCACTCAGACAGGGTGTCGGAGAGACCCAGTACTTC.

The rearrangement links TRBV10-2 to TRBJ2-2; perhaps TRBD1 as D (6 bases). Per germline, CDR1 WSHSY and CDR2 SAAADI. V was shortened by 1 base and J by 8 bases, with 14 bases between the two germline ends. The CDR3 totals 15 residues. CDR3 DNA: TGCGCCAGCAGTGAGTTGAGACAGGCTGTTGGGGAGCTGTTTTTT. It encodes CASSELRQAVGELFF.

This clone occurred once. The CDR3 region is CASSPQVAVSTDTQYF. The CDR3 DNA reads as TGTGCCAGCAGCCCCCAAGTAGCGGTCAGCACAGATACGCAGTATTTT. This chain joins TRBV5-6 and TRBJ2-3; maybe TRBD2 (6 bases). The CDR3 covers 16 residues. CDR1 and CDR2 from the germline V gene are SGHDT and YYEEEE. V lost 4 bases to trimming and J lost 0 bases, with 15 bases between them.

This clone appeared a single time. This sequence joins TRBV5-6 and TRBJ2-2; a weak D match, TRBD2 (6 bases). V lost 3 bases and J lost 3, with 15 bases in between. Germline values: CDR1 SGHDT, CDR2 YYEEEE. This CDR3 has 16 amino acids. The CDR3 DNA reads TGTGCCAGCAGCTCCCGCCGGGACTTAGACACCGGGGAGCTGTTTTTT. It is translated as CASSSRRDLDTGELFF.

CDR3 in DNA: TGCGCCAGCAGCCAAGGGACAGGGGGCCGTGGGCGGGAGACCCAGTACTTC. Translation: CASSQGTGGRGRETQYF. The chain recombines TRBV4-1 with TRBJ2-5, with 11 bases matching TRBD1. The CDR3 has 17 residues. V was clipped by 1 base and J by 5 bases; unmatched bases: 9. Germline V gene data show CDR1 as MGHRA and CDR2 as YSYEKL.

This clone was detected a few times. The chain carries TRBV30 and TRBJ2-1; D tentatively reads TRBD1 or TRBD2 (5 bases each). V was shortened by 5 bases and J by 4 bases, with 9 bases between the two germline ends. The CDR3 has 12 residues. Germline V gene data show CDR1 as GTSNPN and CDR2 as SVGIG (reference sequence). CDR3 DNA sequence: TGTGCCTGGGGGACGGCATACAATGAGCAGTTCTTC. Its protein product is CAWGTAYNEQFF.

The CDR3 spells CASGLGTGLKGNEQFF. The CDR3, as DNA: TGTGCTAGTGGTTTGGGGACAGGGTTGAAAGGCAATGAGCAGTTCTTC. The V and J genes are TRBV12-5 and TRBJ2-1; 8 nucleotides line up with TRBD1. Trimming took 1 base from V and 6 from J; bases not matched to a gene: 8. Germline CDR1 reads LGHNT; CDR2 reads FRNRAP. The CDR3 contains 16 residues.

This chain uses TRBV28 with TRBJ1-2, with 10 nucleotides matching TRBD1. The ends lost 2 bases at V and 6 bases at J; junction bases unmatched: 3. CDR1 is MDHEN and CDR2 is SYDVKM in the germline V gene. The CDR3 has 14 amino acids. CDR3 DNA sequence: TGTGCCAGCAGTTTAGAGGGGACAGGGGATGGCTACACCTTC. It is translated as CASSLEGTGDGYTF.

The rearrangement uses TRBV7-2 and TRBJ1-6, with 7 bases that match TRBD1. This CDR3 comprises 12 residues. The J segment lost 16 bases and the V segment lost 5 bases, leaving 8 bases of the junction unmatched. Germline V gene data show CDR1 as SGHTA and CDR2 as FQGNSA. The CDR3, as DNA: TGTGCCAGCAGCCATAGTGCAGGGGGGCTCCACTTT. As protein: CASSHSAGGLHF.

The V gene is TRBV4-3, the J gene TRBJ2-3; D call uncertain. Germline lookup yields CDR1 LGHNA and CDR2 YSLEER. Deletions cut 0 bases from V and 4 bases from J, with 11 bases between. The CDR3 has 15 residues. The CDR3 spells CASSQDYGSADTQYF. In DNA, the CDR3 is TGCGCCAGCAGCCAAGATTATGGGTCGGCAGATACGCAGTATTTT.

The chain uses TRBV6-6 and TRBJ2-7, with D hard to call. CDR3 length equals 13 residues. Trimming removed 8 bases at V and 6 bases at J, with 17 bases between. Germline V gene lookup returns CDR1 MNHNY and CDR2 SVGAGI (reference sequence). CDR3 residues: CASHQPSTGEQYF. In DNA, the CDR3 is TGTGCCAGCCACCAACCATCCACGGGCGAGCAGTACTTC.

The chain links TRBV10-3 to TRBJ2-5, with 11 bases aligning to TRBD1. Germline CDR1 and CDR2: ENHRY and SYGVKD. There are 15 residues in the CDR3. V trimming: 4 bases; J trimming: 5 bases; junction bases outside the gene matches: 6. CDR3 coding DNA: TGTGCCATCAGTGCCGGGACAGGGGGTAGGGAGACCCAGTACTTC. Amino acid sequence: CAISAGTGGRETQYF.

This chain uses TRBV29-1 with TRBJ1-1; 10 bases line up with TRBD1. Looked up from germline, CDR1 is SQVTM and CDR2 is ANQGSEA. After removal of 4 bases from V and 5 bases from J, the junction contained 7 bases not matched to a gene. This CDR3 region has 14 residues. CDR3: CSVGTGGLGTEAFF. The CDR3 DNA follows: TGCAGCGTTGGGACAGGGGGACTCGGGACTGAAGCTTTCTTT.

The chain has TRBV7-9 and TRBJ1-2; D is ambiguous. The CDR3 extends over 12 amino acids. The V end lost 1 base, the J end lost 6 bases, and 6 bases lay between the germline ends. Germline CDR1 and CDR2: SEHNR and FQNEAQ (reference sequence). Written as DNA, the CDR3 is TGTGCCAGCAGCTTAGAAACGAATGGCTACACCTTC. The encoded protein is CASSLETNGYTF. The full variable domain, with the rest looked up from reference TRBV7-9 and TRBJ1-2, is DTGVSQNPRHKITKRGQNVTFRCDPISEHNRLYWYRQTLGQGPEFLTYFQNEAQLEKSRLLSDRFSAERPKGSFSTLEIQRTEQGDSAMYLCASSLETNGYTFGSGTRLTVV.

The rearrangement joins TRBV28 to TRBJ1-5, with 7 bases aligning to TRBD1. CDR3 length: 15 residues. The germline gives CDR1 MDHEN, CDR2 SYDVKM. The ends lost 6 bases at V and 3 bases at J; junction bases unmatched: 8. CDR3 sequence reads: CASRRQGMINQPQHF. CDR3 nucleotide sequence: TGTGCCAGCAGGAGACAGGGCATGATCAATCAGCCCCAGCATTTT.